Listed below are T cell receptor beta chains from one sample, sequenced in a study of beta chain features in type 1 diabetes. The method was immunoSEQ multiplex PCR; TCRdb's version includes in-frame clones alone and lacks a portion of them. The data show under 950,000 clones, about a sixth seen once. The sample comprised naive CD4+ T cells from blood. The receptors originated from a woman aged 18-35 years in good health. CDR3s include the opening cysteine and the closing phenylalanine or tryptophan. A D gene is named only where the DNA matches it firmly. Clone size is given for some rows only: seen once, a few or many times, or a class if the clone is expanded.

v_gene: TRBV4-3
d_gene: .
j_gene: TRBJ1-2
abundance: few
CDR3aa: CASSQEVRGWYGYTF
CDR3nt: TGCGCCAGCAGCCAAGAGGTCAGGGGATGGTATGGCTACACCTTC

v_gene: TRBV7-2
d_gene: .
j_gene: TRBJ2-1
abundance: .
CDR3aa: CASSSSPGPQFF
CDR3nt: TGTGCCAGCAGCTCCTCCCCGGGACCGCAGTTCTTC

v_gene: TRBV6-5
d_gene: .
j_gene: TRBJ2-7
abundance: few
CDR3aa: CASSAPNEQYF
CDR3nt: TGTGCCAGCAGCGCCCCGAACGAGCAGTACTTC

v_gene: TRBV2
d_gene: .
j_gene: TRBJ2-1
abundance: .
CDR3aa: CASIIRRGTGYNEQFF
CDR3nt: TGTGCCAGCATTATAAGGCGAGGGACGGGCTACAATGAGCAGTTCTTC

v_gene: TRBV28
d_gene: .
j_gene: TRBJ2-1
abundance: .
CDR3aa: CASSLGGVGYNEQFF
CDR3nt: TGTGCCAGCAGTTTAGGTGGAGTCGGCTACAATGAGCAGTTCTTC

v_gene: TRBV4-3
d_gene: .
j_gene: TRBJ2-3
abundance: .
CDR3aa: CASSQDYRVASTDTQYF
CDR3nt: TGCGCCAGCAGCCAAGATTACAGGGTCGCTAGCACAGATACGCAGTATTTT

v_gene: TRBV20-1
d_gene: .
j_gene: TRBJ2-4
abundance: few
CDR3aa: CSARGGDIQYF
CDR3nt: TGCAGTGCTAGAGGTGGGGACATTCAGTACTTC

v_gene: TRBV28
d_gene: .
j_gene: TRBJ2-2
abundance: .
CDR3aa: CASRRQRQNTGELFF
CDR3nt: TGTGCCAGCCGTCGACAGAGGCAGAACACCGGGGAGCTGTTTTTT

v_gene: TRBV5-4
d_gene: .
j_gene: TRBJ2-7
abundance: .
CDR3aa: CASSPDLLAYEQYF
CDR3nt: TGTGCCAGCAGCCCCGACCTACTAGCCTACGAGCAGTACTTC

v_gene: TRBV5-1
d_gene: TRBD1
j_gene: TRBJ2-7
abundance: .
CDR3aa: CASSRDRGYTYEQYF
CDR3nt: TGCGCCAGCAGCCGGGACAGGGGGTATACCTACGAGCAGTACTTC

v_gene: TRBV7-3
d_gene: TRBD2
j_gene: TRBJ2-3
abundance: .
CDR3aa: CASSGAGGRDTQYF
CDR3nt: TGTGCCAGCAGCGGAGCGGGAGGCCGGGATACGCAGTATTTT

v_gene: TRBV19
d_gene: TRBD2
j_gene: TRBJ2-7
abundance: few
CDR3aa: CASSRSGRSDEQYF
CDR3nt: TGTGCCAGTAGTCGATCCGGGAGGTCCGACGAGCAGTACTTC

v_gene: TRBV5-4
d_gene: TRBD2
j_gene: TRBJ2-1
abundance: .
CDR3aa: CASSVSGRLDYNEQFF
CDR3nt: TGTGCCAGCAGCGTTAGCGGGAGGTTGGATTACAATGAGCAGTTCTTC

v_gene: TRBV28
d_gene: .
j_gene: TRBJ2-1
abundance: .
CDR3aa: CASSLGTPQAREQFF
CDR3nt: TGTGCCAGCAGTTTGGGGACACCCCAGGCTCGGGAGCAGTTCTTC

v_gene: TRBV11-1
d_gene: .
j_gene: TRBJ2-3
abundance: few
CDR3aa: CASSRRQVTDTQYF
CDR3nt: TGTGCCAGCAGCAGACGACAAGTCACAGATACGCAGTATTTT

v_gene: TRBV19
d_gene: TRBD2
j_gene: TRBJ2-3
abundance: .
CDR3aa: CASILRGGENTDTQYF
CDR3nt: TGTGCCAGTATCTTGCGGGGGGGAGAAAACACAGATACGCAGTATTTT

v_gene: TRBV5-1
d_gene: TRBD1
j_gene: TRBJ2-7
abundance: .
CDR3aa: CASSLAPRDRVTYEQYF
CDR3nt: TGCGCCAGCAGCTTGGCCCCCCGGGACAGGGTTACCTACGAGCAGTACTTC

v_gene: TRBV10-3
d_gene: .
j_gene: TRBJ2-7
abundance: few
CDR3aa: CAISGGTGWEQYF
CDR3nt: TGTGCCATCAGTGGGGGAACAGGGTGGGAGCAGTACTTC

v_gene: TRBV19
d_gene: .
j_gene: TRBJ1-5
abundance: few
CDR3aa: CASSDTGDYSNQPQHF
CDR3nt: TGTGCCAGTTCAGACACGGGTGATTATAGCAATCAGCCCCAGCATTTT

v_gene: TRBV6-1
d_gene: .
j_gene: TRBJ2-7
abundance: .
CDR3aa: CASGWTQGREQYF
CDR3nt: TGTGCCAGCGGTTGGACTCAGGGGCGCGAGCAGTACTTC

v_gene: TRBV7-9
d_gene: .
j_gene: TRBJ2-1
abundance: .
CDR3aa: CASSQPRRGAGGWFF
CDR3nt: TGTGCCAGCAGCCAGCCGCGCAGGGGAGCCGGTGGGTGGTTCTTC

v_gene: TRBV18
d_gene: .
j_gene: TRBJ1-4
abundance: few
CDR3aa: CASSREGGTNEKLFF
CDR3nt: TGTGCCAGCTCACGAGAGGGGGGAACTAATGAAAAACTGTTTTTT